The rows below give T cell receptor beta chains drawn from one sample of a study of human T cells and chemical hapten exposure. TCRdb re-called the RACE reads with MiXCR, one entry per CDR3 protein. The repertoire has under 300,000 distinct CDR3 sequences, 8.6% of them found once; the top ten carry approximately 2.3%. The sequencing here drew on whole blood, taken in connection with sensitization to the hapten diphenylcyclopropenone (DPC). The receptors here all came from a woman aged 40 to 49 with alopecia areata. Some clones in this sample may be carry-over from other donors' samples. Each CDR3 is given with its conserved first and last residue. D genes are given only for firm matches. Only part of the rows carry a size: once, few, many, or a class if the clone is expanded.

clone size: few; J gene: TRBJ2-7; V gene: TRBV28; D gene: NA; CDR3 DNA: TGTGCCAGCATTCATAGGGGAGTAGACTACGAGCAGTACTTC; CDR3 protein: CASIHRGVDYEQYF
clone size: NA; J gene: TRBJ2-1; V gene: TRBV20-1; D gene: TRBD2; CDR3 DNA: TGCAGTGCTAGTGCTAGCGGGATCTACAATGAGCAGTTCTTC; CDR3 protein: CSASASGIYNEQFF
clone size: few; J gene: TRBJ2-1; V gene: TRBV7-2; D gene: TRBD2; CDR3 DNA: TGTGCCAGCAGCCCAGCTAGCGGGAGGGCCGGTGAGCAGTTCTTC; CDR3 protein: CASSPASGRAGEQFF
clone size: NA; J gene: TRBJ1-1; V gene: TRBV12-3/TRBV12-4; D gene: TRBD1; CDR3 DNA: TGTGCCAGTTTAGCAGGGGGTGAAAGTGAAGCTTTCTTT; CDR3 protein: CASLAGGESEAFF
clone size: many; J gene: TRBJ2-3; V gene: TRBV6-4; D gene: NA; CDR3 DNA: TGTGCCAGCAGTCAAGGGGGAGACACAGATACGCAGTATTTT; CDR3 protein: CASSQGGDTDTQYF
clone size: NA; J gene: TRBJ2-5; V gene: TRBV11-2; D gene: NA; CDR3 DNA: TGTGCCAGCAGCTTAGGAGGGACGCGCGACCAGTACTTC; CDR3 protein: CASSLGGTRDQYF
clone size: NA; J gene: TRBJ1-2; V gene: TRBV4-3; D gene: NA; CDR3 DNA: TGCGCCAGCAGCCAGGACCCGTATGAAAACTATGGCTACACCTTC; CDR3 protein: CASSQDPYENYGYTF
clone size: many; J gene: TRBJ2-5; V gene: TRBV20-1; D gene: TRBD2; CDR3 DNA: TGCAGTGCTACGCTACTACTAGCGGGACAGCAAGAGACCCAGTACTTC; CDR3 protein: CSATLLLAGQQETQYF
clone size: NA; J gene: TRBJ2-6; V gene: TRBV7-9; D gene: NA; CDR3 DNA: TGTGCCAGCAGCCAGCCCTTGAGCGACTCTGGGGCCAACGTCCTGACTTTC; CDR3 protein: CASSQPLSDSGANVLTF
clone size: NA; J gene: TRBJ2-7; V gene: TRBV6-5; D gene: TRBD1; CDR3 DNA: TGTGCCAGCAGACGGAACAGGGGCGAGCAGTACTTC; CDR3 protein: CASRRNRGEQYF
clone size: many; J gene: TRBJ2-3; V gene: TRBV3-1; D gene: TRBD2; CDR3 DNA: TGTGCCAGCAGCCGTAGGGAGACTAGCGGGAGGTGGGGCACAGATACGCAGTATTTT; CDR3 protein: CASSRRETSGRWGTDTQYF
clone size: once; J gene: TRBJ2-1; V gene: TRBV7-9; D gene: NA; CDR3 DNA: TGTGCCAGCAGCTTACTAGGACCAGCGCACAATGAGCAGTTCTTC; CDR3 protein: CASSLLGPAHNEQFF
clone size: many; J gene: TRBJ2-7; V gene: TRBV29-1; D gene: TRBD1; CDR3 DNA: TGCAGCGCAGAGGACAGGGGTTCCTACGAGCAGTACTTC; CDR3 protein: CSAEDRGSYEQYF
clone size: NA; J gene: TRBJ2-1; V gene: TRBV20-1; D gene: NA; CDR3 DNA: TGCAGTGCTCCTAGCGCCTCGAGCTCCTACAATGAGCAGTTCTTC; CDR3 protein: CSAPSASSSYNEQFF
clone size: many; J gene: TRBJ2-2; V gene: TRBV20-1; D gene: TRBD2; CDR3 DNA: TGCAGTGCTAGCAGAACGGGAGGCGCCGGGGAGCTGTTTTTT; CDR3 protein: CSASRTGGAGELFF
clone size: few; J gene: TRBJ2-5; V gene: TRBV29-1; D gene: NA; CDR3 DNA: TGCAGCGTTGGTGCGCCGGGTGAGACCCAGTACTTC; CDR3 protein: CSVGAPGETQYF
clone size: few; J gene: TRBJ2-7; V gene: TRBV29-1; D gene: NA; CDR3 DNA: TGCAGCGTTGTAAGATCGGGAGCGAGGGAGCAGTACTTC; CDR3 protein: CSVVRSGAREQYF
clone size: NA; J gene: TRBJ2-7; V gene: TRBV5-8; D gene: TRBD1; CDR3 DNA: TGTGCCAGCAGCTCCCCCCAGGGGGCTGCCTACGAGCAGTACTTC; CDR3 protein: CASSSPQGAAYEQYF
clone size: NA; J gene: TRBJ2-7; V gene: TRBV20-1; D gene: NA; CDR3 DNA: TGCAGTGCTAGAGATAGCCTAGCGTACGAGCAGTACTTC; CDR3 protein: CSARDSLAYEQYF
clone size: few; J gene: TRBJ2-5; V gene: TRBV11-2; D gene: NA; CDR3 DNA: TGTGCCAGCAGCCCCGCCACGGCAGGGCGCCACGAGACCCAGTACTTC; CDR3 protein: CASSPATAGRHETQYF
clone size: few; J gene: TRBJ2-1; V gene: TRBV14; D gene: TRBD2; CDR3 DNA: TGTGCCAGCAGCCAAGATCCGCCGCGGGAGGGAGGTGAGCAGTTCTTC; CDR3 protein: CASSQDPPREGGEQFF
clone size: NA; J gene: TRBJ2-3; V gene: TRBV9; D gene: TRBD2; CDR3 DNA: TGTGCCAGCAGCGTTGAGACTAGCGGGAGAACAGCCACAGCGGATACGCAGTATTTT; CDR3 protein: CASSVETSGRTATADTQYF
clone size: few; J gene: TRBJ2-3; V gene: TRBV4-3; D gene: TRBD1; CDR3 DNA: TGCGCCAGCAGCCGGGACAGGGAAACAGATACGCAGTATTTT; CDR3 protein: CASSRDRETDTQYF
clone size: few; J gene: TRBJ2-2; V gene: TRBV6-2/TRBV6-3; D gene: NA; CDR3 DNA: TGTGCCAGCAGGCTCGGTTCCAGCACCGGGGAGCTGTTTTTT; CDR3 protein: CASRLGSSTGELFF
clone size: NA; J gene: TRBJ2-7; V gene: TRBV3-1; D gene: NA; CDR3 DNA: TGTGCCAGCAGCCAAGAAGGGGGGCACCTCTACGAGCAGTACTTC; CDR3 protein: CASSQEGGHLYEQYF
clone size: few; J gene: TRBJ1-4; V gene: TRBV7-9; D gene: NA; CDR3 DNA: TGTGCCAGCAGCACAAGACAGAGAGAAAAACTGTTTTTT; CDR3 protein: CASSTRQREKLFF
clone size: NA; J gene: TRBJ1-4; V gene: TRBV29-1; D gene: NA; CDR3 DNA: TGCAGCGTTTCACGGACAACTAATGAAAAACTGTTTTTT; CDR3 protein: CSVSRTTNEKLFF
clone size: many; J gene: TRBJ1-1; V gene: TRBV5-4; D gene: TRBD1; CDR3 DNA: TGTGCCAGCAGCACGGACAGGAGGGAAGCTTTCTTT; CDR3 protein: CASSTDRREAFF